Below, one T cell receptor (beta chain) is given with its context. Its antigen remains unidentified. Cultured CD4+ T cells had their DNA profiled by the Oncomine TCR Beta short-read assay. Cultures of CD4+ T cells served as the source for extracting genomic DNA. TCRdb reanalysed the PCR reads using MiXCR and keeps one entry per CDR3 protein. Of about 25,000 distinct CDR3 sequences in the sample, 28% were seen once. Germline V gene data show CDR1 as MDHEN and CDR2 as SYDVKM. V shed 6 bases and J shed 3 bases, with 16 bases lying between them. This CDR3 has 15 amino acids. Time point indicated: late sampling 161 to 241 days after vaccination in a few convalescent patients. Treatment in this sample: roughly 10-day PBMC culture with coronavirus spike peptide pools or control peptides (ViraFEST assay). TCR sequencing followed the expansion of antigen-specific T cells with peptide pools in ViraFEST. PBMCs, plated at about 2 million per well, were grown in the presence of 9.5 to 10 IU/ml IL-2 and about 10 ug/ml peptide pools.

This record belongs to a study of vaccination and CD4 T cells after COVID-19. Study-wide results and limits: Median SARS-CoV-2-reactive clonotype numbers rose nonsignificantly, roughly 21 to 38.

This TCR came from a human donor who had recovered from COVID-19. This material consisted of CD4+ T cells from blood, cultured in vitro, taken about 7 months after SARS-CoV-2 vaccination. V usage is TRBV28 and J usage is TRBJ2-3, with D possibly matching TRBD2 (6 bases). CDR3 DNA: TGTGCCAGCAGCCTTACTGGGGGGAGAACAGATACGCAGTATTTT. Protein: CASSLTGGRTDTQYF.